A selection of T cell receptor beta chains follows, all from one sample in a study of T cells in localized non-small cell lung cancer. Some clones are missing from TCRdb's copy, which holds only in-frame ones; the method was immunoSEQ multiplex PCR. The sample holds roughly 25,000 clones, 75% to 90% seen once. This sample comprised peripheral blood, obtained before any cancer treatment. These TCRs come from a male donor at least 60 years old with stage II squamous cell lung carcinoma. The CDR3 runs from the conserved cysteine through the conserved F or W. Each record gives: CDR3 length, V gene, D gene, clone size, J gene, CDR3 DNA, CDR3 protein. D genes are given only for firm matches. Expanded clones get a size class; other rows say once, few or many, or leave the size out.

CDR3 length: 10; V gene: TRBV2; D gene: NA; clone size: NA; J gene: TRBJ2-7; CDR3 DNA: TGTGCCAGCAGTCTACACGAGCAGTACTTC; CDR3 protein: CASSLHEQYF
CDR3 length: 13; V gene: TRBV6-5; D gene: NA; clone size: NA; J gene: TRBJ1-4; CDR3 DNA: TGTGCCAGCACCCCGGGACGGAATGAAAAACTGTTTTTT; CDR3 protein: CASTPGRNEKLFF
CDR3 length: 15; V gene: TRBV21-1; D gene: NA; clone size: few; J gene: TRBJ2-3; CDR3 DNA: TGTGCCAGCAGTGATCTCGGACTGAACACAGATACGCAGTATTTT; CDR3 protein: CASSDLGLNTDTQYF
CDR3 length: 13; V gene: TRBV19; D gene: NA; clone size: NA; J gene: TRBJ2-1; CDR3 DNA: TGTGCCAGTGAGGCAGGGGAGGCGGGTGAGCAGTTCTTC; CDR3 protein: CASEAGEAGEQFF
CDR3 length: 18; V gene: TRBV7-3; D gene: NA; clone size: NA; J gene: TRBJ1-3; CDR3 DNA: TGTGCCAGCAGCCGCGATGCTTACCAGGGACCCTCTGGAAACACCATATATTTT; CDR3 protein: CASSRDAYQGPSGNTIYF
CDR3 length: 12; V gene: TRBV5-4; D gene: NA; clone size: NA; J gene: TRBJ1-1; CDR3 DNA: TGTGCCAGCAGCTCGCTGGCGCATGGAGCTTTCTTT; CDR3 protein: CASSSLAHGAFF
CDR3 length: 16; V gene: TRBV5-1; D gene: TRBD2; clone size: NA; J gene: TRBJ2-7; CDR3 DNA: TGCGCCAGCAGCTTGAGAGGGACGGGACTAGCTGGAGAGCAGTACTTC; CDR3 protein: CASSLRGTGLAGEQYF
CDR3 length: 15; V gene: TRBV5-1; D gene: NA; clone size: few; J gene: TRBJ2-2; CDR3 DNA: TGCGCCAGCAGCCCTGATGGGGCGAACACCGGGGAGCTGTTTTTT; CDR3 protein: CASSPDGANTGELFF
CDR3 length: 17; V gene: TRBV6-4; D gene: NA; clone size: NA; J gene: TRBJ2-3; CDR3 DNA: TGTGCCAGCAGTGAGTACCCCGCCATTGCCCTCGGAGATACGCAGTATTTT; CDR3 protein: CASSEYPAIALGDTQYF
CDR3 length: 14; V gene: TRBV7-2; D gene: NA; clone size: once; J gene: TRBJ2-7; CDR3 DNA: TGTGCCAGCAGCCCCGGAAGCTCCCCTTGGGAGCAGTACTTC; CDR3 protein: CASSPGSSPWEQYF
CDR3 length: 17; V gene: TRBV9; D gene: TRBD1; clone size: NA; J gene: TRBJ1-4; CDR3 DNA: TGTGCCAGCAGCGTAGATGTTGGGACAGGGCCAAATGAAAAACTGTTTTTT; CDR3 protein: CASSVDVGTGPNEKLFF
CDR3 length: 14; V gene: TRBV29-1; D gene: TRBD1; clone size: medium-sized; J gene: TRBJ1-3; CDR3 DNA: TGCAGCGTTACAGGACAGGACGCTGGAAACACCATATATTTT; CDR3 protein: CSVTGQDAGNTIYF
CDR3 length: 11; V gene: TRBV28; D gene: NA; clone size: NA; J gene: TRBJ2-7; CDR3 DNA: TGTGCCAGCAGCCAGTCCTACGAGCAGTACTTC; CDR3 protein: CASSQSYEQYF
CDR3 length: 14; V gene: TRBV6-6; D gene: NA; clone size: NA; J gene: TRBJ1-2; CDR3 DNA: TGTGCCAGCAGTAGCGGGGGCAGGGTCCATGGCTACACCTTC; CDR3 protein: CASSSGGRVHGYTF
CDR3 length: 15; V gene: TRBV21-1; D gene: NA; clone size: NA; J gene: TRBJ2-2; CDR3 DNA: TGTGCCAGCAGCAAAGCCTCTAGATCAACCGGGGAGCTGTTTTTT; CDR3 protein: CASSKASRSTGELFF
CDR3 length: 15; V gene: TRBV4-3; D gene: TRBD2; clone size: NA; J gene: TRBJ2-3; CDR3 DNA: TGCGCCAGCAGCCAAGATGGGGGGAGGGCAGATACGCAGTATTTT; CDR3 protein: CASSQDGGRADTQYF
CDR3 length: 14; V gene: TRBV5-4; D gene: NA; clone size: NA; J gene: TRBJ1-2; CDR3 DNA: TGTGCCAGCAGCTTGGATTATAAGAACTATGGCTACACCTTC; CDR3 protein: CASSLDYKNYGYTF
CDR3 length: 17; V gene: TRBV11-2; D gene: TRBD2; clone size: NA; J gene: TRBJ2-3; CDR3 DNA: TGTGCCAGCAGCGCAATAGTTAGCGGGAGGGCCCCAGATACGCAGTATTTT; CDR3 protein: CASSAIVSGRAPDTQYF
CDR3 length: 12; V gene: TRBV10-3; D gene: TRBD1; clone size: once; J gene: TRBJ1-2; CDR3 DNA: TGTGCCAGCCTCGACAGGGGGCATGGCTACACCTTC; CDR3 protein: CASLDRGHGYTF
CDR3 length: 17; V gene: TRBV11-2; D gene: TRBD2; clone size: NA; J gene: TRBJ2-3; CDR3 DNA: TGTGCCAGCAGCTTAGGTCGGACTAGCGGGGAAGCAGATACGCAGTATTTT; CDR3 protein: CASSLGRTSGEADTQYF
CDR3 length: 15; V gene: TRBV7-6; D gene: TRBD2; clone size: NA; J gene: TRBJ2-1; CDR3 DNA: TGTGCCAGCAGCTCACTCGGGACTAGCGGAAATGAGCAGTTCTTC; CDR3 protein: CASSSLGTSGNEQFF
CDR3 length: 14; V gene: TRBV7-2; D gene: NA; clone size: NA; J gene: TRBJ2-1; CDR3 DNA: TGTGCCAGCAGCTCACCGGGACCCATGAATGAGCAGTTCTTC; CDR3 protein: CASSSPGPMNEQFF
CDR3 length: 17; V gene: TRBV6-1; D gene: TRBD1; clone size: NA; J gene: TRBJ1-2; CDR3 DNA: TGTGCCAGCAGTGCCGGGACAGGGGGCGCCTCTAACTATGGCTACACCTTC; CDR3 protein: CASSAGTGGASNYGYTF
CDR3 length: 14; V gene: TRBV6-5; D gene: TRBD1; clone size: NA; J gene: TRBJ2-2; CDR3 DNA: TGTGCCAGCAGCCCACAGACAGGGACCGGGGAGCTGTTTTTT; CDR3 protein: CASSPQTGTGELFF
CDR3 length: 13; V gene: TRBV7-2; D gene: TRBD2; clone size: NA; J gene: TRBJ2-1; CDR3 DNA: TGTGCCACCGCGGGGGGGGGCTACAATGAGCAGTTCTTC; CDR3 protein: CATAGGGYNEQFF
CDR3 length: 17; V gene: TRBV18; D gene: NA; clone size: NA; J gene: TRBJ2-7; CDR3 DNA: TGTGCCAGCTCACCGCGTGGCCTACAGGGTTACGCGTACGAGCAGTACTTC; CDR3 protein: CASSPRGLQGYAYEQYF
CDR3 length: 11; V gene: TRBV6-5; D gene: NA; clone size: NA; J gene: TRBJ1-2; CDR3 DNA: TGTGCCACTGGAAAGGGCTATGGCTACACCTTC; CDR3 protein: CATGKGYGYTF
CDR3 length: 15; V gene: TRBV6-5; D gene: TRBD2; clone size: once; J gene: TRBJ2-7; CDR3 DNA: TGTGCCAGCCACAAACAGGGCGCACGAGCGGGGGTGCAGTACTTC; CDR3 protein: CASHKQGARAGVQYF
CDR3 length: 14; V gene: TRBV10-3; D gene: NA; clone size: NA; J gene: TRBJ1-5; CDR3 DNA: TGTGCCATCAGTGATGAGGGGGACAATCAGCCCCAGCATTTT; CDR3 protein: CAISDEGDNQPQHF
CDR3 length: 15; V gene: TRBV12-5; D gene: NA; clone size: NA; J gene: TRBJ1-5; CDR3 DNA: TGTGCTAGTGGTCCGGGCCTACTAGGAGCGGGGCCCCAGCATTTT; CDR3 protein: CASGPGLLGAGPQHF
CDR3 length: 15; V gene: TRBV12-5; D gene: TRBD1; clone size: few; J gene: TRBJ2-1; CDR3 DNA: TGTGCTAGTGGTGCCTGGACAGGGGGCTACAATGAGCAGTTCTTC; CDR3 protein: CASGAWTGGYNEQFF
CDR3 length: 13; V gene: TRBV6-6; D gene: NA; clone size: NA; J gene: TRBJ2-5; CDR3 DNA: TGTGCCAGCAGCCCGGGGGTTACGGAGACCCAGTACTTC; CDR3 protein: CASSPGVTETQYF
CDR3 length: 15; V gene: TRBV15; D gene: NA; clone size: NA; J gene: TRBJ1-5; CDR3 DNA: TGTGCCACCTCCGACCTGAAACGGGGGTTGCAGCCCCAGCATTTT; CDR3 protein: CATSDLKRGLQPQHF
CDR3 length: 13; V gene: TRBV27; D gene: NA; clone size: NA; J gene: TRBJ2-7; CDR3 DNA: TGTGCCAGCAGTCGCATGAGCTCCTACGAGCAGTACTTC; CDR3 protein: CASSRMSSYEQYF
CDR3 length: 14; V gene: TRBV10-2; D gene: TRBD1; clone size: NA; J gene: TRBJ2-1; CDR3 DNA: TGCGCCAGCGTGGACAGGATAGGCCCCGGTGAGCAGTTCTTC; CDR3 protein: CASVDRIGPGEQFF
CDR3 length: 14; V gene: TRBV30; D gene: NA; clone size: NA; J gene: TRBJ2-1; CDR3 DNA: TGTGCCTGGAGCTGGAAAACAGGGACGAATGAGCAGTTCTTC; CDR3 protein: CAWSWKTGTNEQFF
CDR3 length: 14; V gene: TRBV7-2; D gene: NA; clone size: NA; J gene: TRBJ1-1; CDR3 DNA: TGTGCCAGCAGCCTTAGAACAGTGAACACTGAAGCTTTCTTT; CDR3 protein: CASSLRTVNTEAFF